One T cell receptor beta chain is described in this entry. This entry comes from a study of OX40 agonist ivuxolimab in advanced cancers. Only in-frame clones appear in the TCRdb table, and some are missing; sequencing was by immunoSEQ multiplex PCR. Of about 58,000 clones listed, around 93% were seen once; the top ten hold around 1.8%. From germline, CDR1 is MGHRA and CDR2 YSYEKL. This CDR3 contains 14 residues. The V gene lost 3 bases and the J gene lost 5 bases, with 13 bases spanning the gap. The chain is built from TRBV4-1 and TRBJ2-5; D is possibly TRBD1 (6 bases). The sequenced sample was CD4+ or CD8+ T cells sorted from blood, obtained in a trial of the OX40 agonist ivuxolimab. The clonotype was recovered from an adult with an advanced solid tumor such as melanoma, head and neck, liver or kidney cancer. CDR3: CASSQIGGLETQYF. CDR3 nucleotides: TGCGCCAGCAGCCAGATAGGGGGTCTCGAGACCCAGTACTTC.